The sequence of this T cell receptor (beta chain) was determined in a study of cytomegalovirus exposure and HLA in healthy donors (dated by TCRdb to the late 2010s). Background on the whole study: According to a later analysis, one platform produced both the 120 validation repertoires and the roughly 660 repertoires of the first cohort. The aim of the study was to test whether cataloging public T cell receptors could identify signatures of past pathogen exposure. In addition to the first cohort of 666 subjects, a separate validation cohort of approximately 110 different subjects was used. High-throughput TCR immunosequencing, statistical association of individual TCRs with disease status, and machine learning were combined to predict cytomegalovirus infection status.

Results the study describes overall, beyond this receptor: A later analysis found that TCRs clustered in the first cohort also tended to co-occur in the approximately 120 validation repertoires, with more than 90% of cluster scores above 0. The classifier was reported to diagnose cytomegalovirus status with high specificity and sensitivity in both the original cohort and the validation cohort. The study gave a list of 150 to 200 TCR beta chains associated with cytomegalovirus. In vitro tests confirmed that a few of the cytomegalovirus-associated TCR beta chains recognize cytomegalovirus antigens. According to the authors, the approach could potentially be generalized to other disease states and immunological phenotypes. Across donors, most TCR sequences were observed very rarely, whereas some public TCRs were present in many individuals. A later analysis lacked HLA typing for the validation cohort, so it scored co-occurrence in that cohort across all 130 or so repertoires.

Libraries were built with the immunoSEQ multiplex PCR assay. On the study's bioinformatics: A statistical classification framework was developed to diagnose cytomegalovirus status using the catalog of TCR beta chain sequences. Here the immuneACCESS table is served through TCRdb, limited to in-frame sequences with V and J called. Missing clones are a known gap in these copies; in checked studies unresolved V genes cover under half, and the rest lacks a known reason. The V and J calls and the clone size are those of that table, but D and trimming were determined from the DNA. The sample contains about 160,000 clones, about 90% of them found a single time. The ten biggest clones cover around 5% of the sample. Reading from cysteine to phenylalanine, the CDR3 counts 11 amino acids. Here the CDR3 DNA is all that survives: 33 bases in frame from base 1. Deletion took 4 bases off V and 6 bases off J, with a span of 7 bases between the germline ends. CDR1 and CDR2, looked up from the germline V gene, are SGHVS and FQNEAQ.

About this clone: Its antigen specificity is not known. No much larger clone is present one base from it, and per-base qualities are unavailable.

The donors belonged to the validation cohort of about 130 subjects, which was separate from the approximately 700-subject first cohort. The chain is encoded by TRBV7-8 joined to TRBJ2-7; a weak D assignment points to TRBD1 (6 bases agree). The receptor was derived from a woman in her thirties in good health and CMV-seronegative. Sequencing was carried out using PBMCs. Here the CDR3 is given as CASSSGVEQYF. The DNA is TGTGCCAGCAGCTCAGGGGTCGAGCAGTACTTC.